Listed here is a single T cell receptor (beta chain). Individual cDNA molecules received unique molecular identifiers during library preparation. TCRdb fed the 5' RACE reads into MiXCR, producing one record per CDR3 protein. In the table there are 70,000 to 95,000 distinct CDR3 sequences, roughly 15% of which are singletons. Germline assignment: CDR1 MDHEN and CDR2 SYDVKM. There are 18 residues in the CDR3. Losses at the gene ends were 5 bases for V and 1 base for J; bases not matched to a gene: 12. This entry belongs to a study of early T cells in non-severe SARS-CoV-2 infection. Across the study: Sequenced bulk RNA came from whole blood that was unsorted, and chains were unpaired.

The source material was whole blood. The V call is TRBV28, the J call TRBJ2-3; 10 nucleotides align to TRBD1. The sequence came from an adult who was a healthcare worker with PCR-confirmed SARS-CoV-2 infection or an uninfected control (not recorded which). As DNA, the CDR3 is TGTGCCAGCAGTCCAACCGGGACAGGGGCTCCGGGCACAGATACGCAGTATTTT. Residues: CASSPTGTGAPGTDTQYF.